The rows below give T cell receptor beta chains drawn from one sample of a study of shared clonotypes between healthy human individuals. The protocol was immunoSEQ multiplex PCR, while the TCRdb copy is restricted to in-frame clones and leaves out a portion. Of 490,000 or so clones listed, 79% are singletons. Sequencing was carried out using PBMCs. The receptors stem from a middle-aged woman in good health. Some clones in this sample may be carry-over from other donors' samples. Both conserved end residues are part of each CDR3. Each record gives: V gene, D gene, J gene, clone size, CDR3 DNA, CDR3 protein. D genes are given only for firm matches. The listing skips clone size in some rows; elsewhere it reads once, few, many or a size class.

v_call: TRBV21-1; d_call: .; j_call: TRBJ2-7; clone_size: many; cdr3_nt: TGTGCCAGCAGGAACCACCGGGACAGGGTGAGGGAGCAGTACTTC; cdr3_aa: CASRNHRDRVREQYF
v_call: TRBV27; d_call: TRBD1; j_call: TRBJ2-7; clone_size: .; cdr3_nt: TGTGCCAGCAGTCAGGACAGGGTCCACGAGCAGTACTTC; cdr3_aa: CASSQDRVHEQYF
v_call: TRBV4-3; d_call: .; j_call: TRBJ2-3; clone_size: .; cdr3_nt: TGCGCCAGCAGCCAAGACCGGGCGTCTAGTACGCAGTATTTT; cdr3_aa: CASSQDRASSTQYF
v_call: TRBV7-2; d_call: .; j_call: TRBJ2-2; clone_size: .; cdr3_nt: TGTGCCAGCAGCCCGAACAGGGGGGGTAGTTCCGGGGAGCTGTTTTTT; cdr3_aa: CASSPNRGGSSGELFF
v_call: TRBV19; d_call: TRBD2; j_call: TRBJ2-7; clone_size: .; cdr3_nt: TGTGCCAGTAGTATGACCACTAGCGGGAGCTGGTACGAGCAGTACTTC; cdr3_aa: CASSMTTSGSWYEQYF
v_call: TRBV29-1; d_call: .; j_call: TRBJ2-3; clone_size: .; cdr3_nt: TGCAGCGTTGATAAACAGGCCCTGAGCACAGATACGCAGTATTTT; cdr3_aa: CSVDKQALSTDTQYF
v_call: TRBV5-6; d_call: .; j_call: TRBJ2-7; clone_size: .; cdr3_nt: TGTGCCAGCAGCCGGACAGGGAGGGACGAGCAGTACTTC; cdr3_aa: CASSRTGRDEQYF
v_call: TRBV7-9; d_call: TRBD1; j_call: TRBJ2-7; clone_size: .; cdr3_nt: TGTGCCAGCAGTTCCGGGACAGGGAAGACCTACGAGCAGTACTTC; cdr3_aa: CASSSGTGKTYEQYF
v_call: TRBV15; d_call: .; j_call: TRBJ1-4; clone_size: .; cdr3_nt: TGTGCCACCACCCCGGGATATGCTAATGAAAAACTGTTTTTT; cdr3_aa: CATTPGYANEKLFF
v_call: TRBV6-1; d_call: .; j_call: TRBJ2-1; clone_size: once; cdr3_nt: TGTGCCAGCAGCATGACATGGGTCGACAATGAGCAGTTCTTC; cdr3_aa: CASSMTWVDNEQFF
v_call: TRBV15; d_call: .; j_call: TRBJ2-3; clone_size: .; cdr3_nt: TGTGCCACCAGCAGAGTGGGGCTCACAGATACGCAGTATTTT; cdr3_aa: CATSRVGLTDTQYF
v_call: TRBV2; d_call: .; j_call: TRBJ1-1; clone_size: .; cdr3_nt: TGTGCCAGCAGCGCTCATACTTCGGGGGACACTGAAGCTTTCTTT; cdr3_aa: CASSAHTSGDTEAFF
v_call: TRBV28; d_call: TRBD2; j_call: TRBJ2-3; clone_size: .; cdr3_nt: TGTGCCAGCAGTTTACCTAGCGGGAGTGCGGCAGATACGCAGTATTTT; cdr3_aa: CASSLPSGSAADTQYF
v_call: TRBV5-6; d_call: .; j_call: TRBJ2-7; clone_size: .; cdr3_nt: TGTGCCAGCAGCTTAAGTCCCCCGGCCCCGGGACTTTCGCTCTACGAGCAGTACTTC; cdr3_aa: CASSLSPPAPGLSLYEQYF
v_call: TRBV6-5; d_call: TRBD1; j_call: TRBJ2-5; clone_size: .; cdr3_nt: TGTGCCAGCAGATCGACAGGGGAGGAGACCCAGTACTTC; cdr3_aa: CASRSTGEETQYF
v_call: TRBV4-3; d_call: .; j_call: TRBJ2-7; clone_size: .; cdr3_nt: TGCGCCAGCAGCCAAGATTCAGGAACCACCTCCTACGAGCAGTACTTC; cdr3_aa: CASSQDSGTTSYEQYF
v_call: TRBV30; d_call: .; j_call: TRBJ1-5; clone_size: .; cdr3_nt: TGTGCCTGGAGTGAGGGAAACTGGGATCAGCCCCAGCATTTT; cdr3_aa: CAWSEGNWDQPQHF
v_call: TRBV5-4; d_call: .; j_call: TRBJ2-7; clone_size: .; cdr3_nt: TGTGCCAGCAGCTCCGGGGGATCCTACGAGCAGTACTTC; cdr3_aa: CASSSGGSYEQYF
v_call: TRBV29-1; d_call: .; j_call: TRBJ2-5; clone_size: .; cdr3_nt: TGCAGCGGGAGGACCGAACTCCAGTACTTC; cdr3_aa: CSGRTELQYF
v_call: TRBV28; d_call: .; j_call: TRBJ2-7; clone_size: .; cdr3_nt: TGTGCCAGCAGCCTAAGCCAAACAGGTTACGAGCAGTACTTC; cdr3_aa: CASSLSQTGYEQYF
v_call: TRBV4-1; d_call: TRBD1; j_call: TRBJ2-7; clone_size: .; cdr3_nt: TGCGCCAGCAGCCCGGGACAGGGTTCGTACGAGCAGTACTTC; cdr3_aa: CASSPGQGSYEQYF
v_call: TRBV29-1; d_call: .; j_call: TRBJ1-5; clone_size: many; cdr3_nt: TGCAGCGTCGCGACAGGTAGAGGGAACAATCAGCCCCAGCATTTT; cdr3_aa: CSVATGRGNNQPQHF
v_call: TRBV2; d_call: TRBD2; j_call: TRBJ2-7; clone_size: .; cdr3_nt: TGTGCCAGCAGTGCACACCTGGGACTAGCGGGAGGATCCTACGAGCAGTACTTC; cdr3_aa: CASSAHLGLAGGSYEQYF
v_call: TRBV4-2; d_call: .; j_call: TRBJ2-7; clone_size: .; cdr3_nt: TGTGCCAGCAGCCTAGGACTCCTCTCCTACGAGCAGTACTTC; cdr3_aa: CASSLGLLSYEQYF
v_call: TRBV15; d_call: TRBD1; j_call: TRBJ2-7; clone_size: once; cdr3_nt: TGTGCCACCTCTACCGGGACAGATCACTACGAGCAGTACTTC; cdr3_aa: CATSTGTDHYEQYF
v_call: TRBV10-3; d_call: .; j_call: TRBJ2-3; clone_size: .; cdr3_nt: TGTGCCTCCTCGGCAGCTAGCACAGATACGCAGTATTTT; cdr3_aa: CASSAASTDTQYF
v_call: TRBV18; d_call: TRBD2; j_call: TRBJ2-1; clone_size: .; cdr3_nt: TGTGCCAGCTCACCACCTAGCGGGAGAACCTACAATGAGCAGTTCTTC; cdr3_aa: CASSPPSGRTYNEQFF
v_call: TRBV7-9; d_call: .; j_call: TRBJ1-1; clone_size: .; cdr3_nt: TGTGCCAGCAGCTTAATTGGCGACACTGAAGCTTTCTTT; cdr3_aa: CASSLIGDTEAFF
v_call: TRBV4-1; d_call: TRBD2; j_call: TRBJ2-3; clone_size: .; cdr3_nt: TGCGCCAGCAGCCAAACTAGCGGCGAGCCGTGGTTT; cdr3_aa: CASSQTSGEPWF
v_call: TRBV4-2; d_call: .; j_call: TRBJ2-7; clone_size: once; cdr3_nt: TGTGCCAGCAGCCAACTCTACGAGCAGTACTTC; cdr3_aa: CASSQLYEQYF
v_call: TRBV7-2; d_call: TRBD1; j_call: TRBJ1-1; clone_size: .; cdr3_nt: TGTGCCAGCAGGTTACAGGGGGCCTCGGGTGAAGCTTTCTTT; cdr3_aa: CASRLQGASGEAFF
v_call: TRBV2; d_call: TRBD1; j_call: TRBJ2-7; clone_size: .; cdr3_nt: TGTGCCAGCCGAATCCAGGGGGCAGAGCAGTACTTC; cdr3_aa: CASRIQGAEQYF
v_call: TRBV28; d_call: TRBD1; j_call: TRBJ1-1; clone_size: once; cdr3_nt: TGTGCCAGCAGTTTTTCAGGGGGGACTGAAGCTTTCTTT; cdr3_aa: CASSFSGGTEAFF
v_call: TRBV7-2; d_call: .; j_call: TRBJ2-1; clone_size: .; cdr3_nt: TGTGCCAGCAGCTTGGGGGTGCACAATGAGCAGTTCTTC; cdr3_aa: CASSLGVHNEQFF